The 27 T cell receptor beta chains reported below all come from one sample, sequenced in a study of blood T cells in healthy people across ages. A J-beta primer mix and a sample-barcoded 5' primer were used in a second PCR of about 7 to 11 cycles. TCRdb reanalysed the 5' RACE reads using MiXCR and keeps one entry per CDR3 protein. Counted here are some 690,000 distinct CDR3 sequences, 22% occurring once; the ten biggest clones make up around a fifth. Sample: blood. All receptors come from a man between 65 and 80 years old in good health.

The rearrangement uses TRBV6-5 and TRBJ2-1; 7 bases are shared with TRBD2. The CDR3 length is 14 residues. V was pared by 9 bases and J by 8 bases, with 13 bases of the junction left unmatched. Looked up from germline, CDR1 is MNHEY and CDR2 is SVGAGI. Written as DNA, the CDR3 is TGTGCCAGTCAACTAGAGCGGGGCACCGATGAGCAGTTCTTC. It specifies CASQLERGTDEQFF.

In this sample, this clonotype turned up a few times. This chain uses TRBV12-3 or TRBV12-4 with TRBJ2-3; TRBD2 matches at 10 bases. The CDR3 is 15 residues long. J gave up 3 bases and V 5 bases, and 5 bases lay outside the gene matches. The CDR3 loop reads CASSRGLAETDTQYF. In DNA form, the CDR3 reads TGTGCCAGCAGTCGCGGACTAGCGGAGACAGATACGCAGTATTTT.

The CDR3 region is CASRYRAGHSTDTQYF. CDR3 coding DNA: TGTGCCAGCAGATACCGAGCGGGGCATAGCACAGATACGCAGTATTTT. V is TRBV6-1 and J is TRBJ2-3; 7 positions agree with TRBD2. CDR1 MNHNS and CDR2 SASEGT come from the germline V gene. V shed 6 bases and J 0 bases; nucleotides not matched to a gene: 9. CDR3 length: 16 amino acids.

The V and J genes are TRBV5-1 and TRBJ2-3; 8 bases agree with TRBD1. This CDR3 region has 17 residues. Germline V gives CDR1 SGHRS, CDR2 YFSETQ. With V trimmed by 6 bases and J by 2 bases, 14 bases remained unmatched. The CDR3 region is CASNGQGASLTTDTQYF. As DNA, the CDR3 is TGCGCCAGCAACGGACAGGGTGCCAGCCTTACCACAGATACGCAGTATTTT. Looking up the rest from reference TRBV5-1 and TRBJ2-3 gives the full variable domain: KAGVTQTPRYLIKTRGQQVTLSCSPISGHRSVSWYQQTPGQGLQFLFEYFSETQRNKGNFPGRFSGRQFSNSRSEMNVSTLELGDSALYLCASNGQGASLTTDTQYFGPGTRLTVL.

The chain combines TRBV24-1 with TRBJ2-5; no definite D call. The J call may be incorrect, as the DNA end agrees better with TRBJ2-1. The CDR3 has 11 amino acids. Germline-derived CDR1 and CDR2 are KGHDR and SFDVKD. DNA for the CDR3: TGTGCCACTAGATCAGAGAGCGAGCAGTTCTTC. Amino acid sequence: CATRSESEQFF.

This clonotype was counted ten times or more. The chain couples TRBV12-3 or TRBV12-4 to TRBJ2-4; the D gene is possibly TRBD2 (6 bases). The germline V and J ends were trimmed by 5 bases and 0 bases, with 14 bases remaining between them. CDR3 length: 16 residues. CDR3: CASSGLATLAKNIQYF. The CDR3 DNA sequence: TGTGCCAGCAGTGGGCTAGCGACCCTAGCCAAAAACATTCAGTACTTC.

This clonotype has only a few counts. The junction shows a germline mismatch at one end, possibly a read error. The chain has TRBV4-1 and TRBJ1-2, with a possible D match to TRBD1 (6 bases). The CDR3 runs to 17 residues. Germline V gives CDR1 MGHRA, CDR2 YSYEKL. Here the CDR3 DNA reads TGCGCCAGCAGTCAAGAGGGTAGACAGGTATCCTACGGTGGCTACACCTTC. Residues: CASSQEGRQVSYGGYTF.

In its sample, this clonotype was seen a few times. The gene calls are TRBV12-3 or TRBV12-4 and TRBJ1-3, with 12 bases lining up with TRBD1. Losses at the gene ends were 6 bases for V and 0 bases for J; bases not matched to a gene: 6. The CDR3 loop spans 17 amino acids. CDR3 protein: CASRMGQGAFSGNTIYF. For the CDR3, the DNA is TGTGCCAGCAGAATGGGACAGGGGGCCTTCTCTGGAAACACCATATATTTT.

The chain uses TRBV5-1 and TRBJ2-5; 10 bases fit TRBD2. The tail of the sequence fits TRBJ2-1 better, so the J call may be wrong. Germline V gene sequence: CDR1 SGHRS, CDR2 YFSETQ. This CDR3 spans 17 amino acids. The CDR3 bases are TGCGCCAGCAGCTTGAAAGAACGGAGCGGGGGGGCCCATGAGCAGTTCTTC. Its translation: CASSLKERSGGAHEQFF.

The chain employs TRBV7-9 and TRBJ2-3; 8 nucleotides agree with TRBD2. J gave up 4 bases and V 5 bases, and 8 bases lay outside the gene matches. Germline V gives CDR1 SEHNR, CDR2 FQNEAQ (reference sequence). The CDR3 contains 15 residues. The CDR3 DNA reads as TGTGCCAGCAGCCCGGCGGGACTAGAATCAGATACGCAGTATTTT. It encodes CASSPAGLESDTQYF.

Many counts were recorded for this clonotype. The chain joins TRBV5-1 to TRBJ1-4; D not certain. This CDR3 is 14 amino acids long. Deletions cut 2 bases from V and 5 bases from J, with 10 bases between. Germline values: CDR1 SGHRS, CDR2 YFSETQ. The CDR3 is CASSFQLGNEKLFF. The DNA for the CDR3 is TGCGCCAGCAGCTTTCAGCTGGGAAATGAAAAACTGTTTTTT.

V and J are TRBV6-6 and TRBJ2-5, with D uncertain. CDR3 size: 14 residues. Germline CDR1 is MNHNY and CDR2 is SVGAGI (reference sequence). Deletions cut 8 bases from V and 5 bases from J, with 18 bases between. The CDR3, as DNA: TGTGCCAGCCAGCCCACAAACGTCGGGGAGACCCAGTACTTC. It is translated as CASQPTNVGETQYF.

Ten or more counts support this clonotype. The chain uses TRBV6-2 or TRBV6-3 and TRBJ2-1; 12 bases are a match to TRBD2. The germline V gene encodes CDR1 MNHEY and CDR2 SVGEGT. V trimming: 0 bases; J trimming: 7 bases; junction bases outside the gene matches: 16. This CDR3 region has 20 residues. The CDR3 bases are TGTGCCAGCAGTTACTCGAAGTCGCTAGCGGGAGGGCCGAAGGGGAATGAGCAGTTCTTC. Translating it yields CASSYSKSLAGGPKGNEQFF.

This clonotype was detected many times. V and J are TRBV14 and TRBJ2-7, with TRBD2 matching 10 bases. CDR3 size: 13 residues. CDR1 SGHDN and CDR2 FVKESK come from the germline V gene. Trimming took 4 bases from V and 6 from J; bases not matched to a gene: 3. The CDR3 DNA reads as TGTGCCAGCAGCCGATCTAGCGGGAGCGAGCAGTACGTC. This gives the protein CASSRSSGSEQYV.

V and J are TRBV28 and TRBJ2-1; D gene ambiguous. Gene TRBJ2-7 matches the end of the DNA better, so the J call may be wrong. The CDR3 runs to 13 residues. Per germline, CDR1 MDHEN and CDR2 SYDVKM. The chain's CDR3 is CASSFGTNYEQYF. The CDR3 DNA reads as TGTGCCAGCAGTTTCGGCACAAATTACGAGCAGTACTTC.

This rearrangement joins TRBV7-2 to TRBJ2-5; D gene ambiguous. V shed 5 bases and J shed 0 bases, with 13 bases lying between them. In germline, CDR1 is SGHTA, CDR2 FQGNSA. The CDR3 loop spans 15 amino acids. The CDR3 loop is CASSPELGYQETQYF. The CDR3 region has the DNA TGTGCCAGCAGCCCAGAGTTGGGCTACCAAGAGACCCAGTACTTC.

This clonotype was seen a handful of times. Here the CDR3 DNA reads TGTGCCAGCAGTTTTGAGCGGGGGACCACAGATACGCAGTATTTT. Protein product: CASSFERGTTDTQYF. This chain links TRBV27 with TRBJ2-3; 8 positions agree with TRBD2. From germline, CDR1 is MNHEY and CDR2 SMNVEV (reference sequence). Losses at the gene ends were 3 bases for V and 2 bases for J; bases not matched to a gene: 4. This CDR3 has 15 amino acids.

The V and J genes are TRBV24-1 and TRBJ2-1; 11 positions agree with TRBD2. The J call is doubtful: the DNA matches TRBJ2-7 better. The CDR3 consists of 16 residues. Looked up from germline, CDR1 is KGHDR and CDR2 is SFDVKD. The CDR3 coding sequence is TGTGCCACCAGTGACCGGGGACTAGCGGAACTATACGAGCAGTACTTC. This encodes CATSDRGLAELYEQYF.

This clonotype was found a few times. V gene TRBV5-1 combines with J gene TRBJ2-3; D ambiguous. Germline V CDR1 and CDR2: SGHRS, YFSETQ. The CDR3 spans 12 residues. Between the trimmed V and J ends, which lost 3 bases and 5 bases, there was a span of 7 bases. The CDR3 reads CASSYMGDTQYF. The CDR3 DNA reads as TGCGCCAGCAGCTATATGGGAGATACGCAGTATTTT.

V and J are TRBV21-1 and TRBJ2-3; whether TRBD2, the table's D call, matches the DNA was not checked. TRBV21-1 is designated a pseudogene. The CDR3 contains 16 residues. The CDR3 DNA follows: TGTGCCAGCAGCAAATACGGGGAGGGTTACACAGATACGCAGTATTTT. Protein: CASSKYGEGYTDTQYF.

The chain carries TRBV3-1 and TRBJ2-2; D call uncertain. Trimming stripped 2 bases from V and 8 bases from J, with 9 bases between. Germline values: CDR1 LGHDT, CDR2 YNNKEL (reference sequence). The CDR3 consists of 13 residues. CDR3 amino acids: CASSQIDRGELFF. The CDR3 DNA is TGTGCCAGCAGCCAAATAGATCGGGGGGAGCTGTTTTTT.

The rearrangement links TRBV14 to TRBJ2-7, with TRBD1 as a possible D gene (6 bases). The DNA end is a closer match to TRBJ2-1, so the J assignment may be wrong. Germline V gene lookup returns CDR1 SGHDN and CDR2 FVKESK. There are 16 residues in the CDR3. CDR3 nucleotide sequence: TGTGCCAGCAGCCAAGAACAGGGCTACCTCTACAATGAGCAGTTCTTC. As protein: CASSQEQGYLYNEQFF.

The V and J genes are TRBV7-9 and TRBJ2-5; weak D call: TRBD2 (7 bases). The CDR3 runs to 15 residues. V dropped 3 bases and J dropped 4 bases, with 15 bases sitting between them. The germline gives CDR1 SEHNR, CDR2 FQNEAQ (reference sequence). As DNA, the CDR3 is TGTGCCAGCAGCTTTTCGTACAGGGAGGGAGAGACCCAGTACTTC. This encodes CASSFSYREGETQYF.

This clonotype has a handful of counts. The rearrangement uses TRBV29-1 and TRBJ2-3; the match to TRBD2 covers 7 bases. The CDR3 has 14 residues. V was clipped by 4 bases and J by 3 bases; unmatched bases: 7. Germline V CDR1 and CDR2: SQVTM, ANQGSEA. This chain's CDR3 is CSVVFPRGTDTQYF. CDR3 DNA sequence: TGCAGCGTTGTATTCCCGCGGGGGACAGATACGCAGTATTTT.

This clonotype was seen only a few times. V gene TRBV11-3 combines with J gene TRBJ1-5; weak D call: TRBD1 (6 bases). This CDR3 is built from 14 residues. V lost 5 bases and J lost 7, with 15 bases in between. Germline assignment: CDR1 SGHNT and CDR2 YENEEA. CDR3 coding DNA: TGTGCCAGCAGCCTTGGGGGCAGCCAGCAGCCCCAGCATTTT. Protein: CASSLGGSQQPQHF.

The rearrangement joins TRBV30 to TRBJ1-2; no definite D call. The CDR3 sequence is 12 residues long. CDR1 is GTSNPN and CDR2 is SVGIG in the germline V gene (reference sequence). V was cut by 3 bases and J by 3 bases, with 8 bases left in between. The CDR3, as DNA: TGTGCCTGGAGGGTAGACTACTATGGCTACACCTTC. Amino acids: CAWRVDYYGYTF. The full variable domain, rest sourced from reference TRBV30 and TRBJ1-2, is SQTIHQWPATLVQPVGSPLSLECTVEGTSNPNLYWYRQAAGRGLQLLFYSVGIGQISSEVPQNLSASRPQDRQFILSSKKLLLSDSGFYLCAWRVDYYGYTFGSGTRLTVV.

At least ten counts were recorded for this clonotype. The V gene is TRBV6-5, the J gene TRBJ2-1; D possibly corresponds to TRBD1 (5 bases). The CDR3 consists of 11 residues. V was pared by 7 bases and J by 10 bases, with 11 bases between. Germline loops: CDR1 MNHEY, CDR2 SVGAGI. Here the CDR3 reads CASKGQGEQFF. In nucleotides, the CDR3 is TGTGCCAGCAAGGGGCAGGGCGAGCAGTTCTTC.